This TCR beta chain derives from a study of cytomegalovirus exposure and HLA in healthy donors. At sampling all donors were nominally healthy, likely with unrecorded immune exposures. 60 Vbeta and 13 Jbeta primers were used in PCR. Assay used: immunoSEQ multiplex PCR; TCRdb lists only in-frame clones, some missing. The data show approximately 150,000 clones, around 79% seen once. The CDR3 loop spans 12 amino acids. Trimming at V came to 6 bases and at J to 9 bases, leaving 5 bases not matched to a gene. Germline V gene data show CDR1 as LNHNV and CDR2 as YYDKDF (reference sequence). Regarding the study as a whole: Many donors carried some public TCRs, although rarity characterized most TCR sequences. More clonal expansion characterized HLA-associated TCR beta chains than equally common others in a later analysis. Within a later analysis, the majority of CMV-associated TCR beta chains appeared HLA-restricted.

Worth noting for this clone: Antigen unknown.

This rearrangement joins TRBV15 to TRBJ2-1; 7 bases are a match to TRBD2. This TCR was recovered from a man between 40 and 49 years old in good health and CMV-seronegative. Sequenced input: PBMCs. The CDR3 protein is CATSRGEGEQFF. In nucleotides, the CDR3 is TGTGCCACCAGTCGAGGGGAGGGTGAGCAGTTCTTC.